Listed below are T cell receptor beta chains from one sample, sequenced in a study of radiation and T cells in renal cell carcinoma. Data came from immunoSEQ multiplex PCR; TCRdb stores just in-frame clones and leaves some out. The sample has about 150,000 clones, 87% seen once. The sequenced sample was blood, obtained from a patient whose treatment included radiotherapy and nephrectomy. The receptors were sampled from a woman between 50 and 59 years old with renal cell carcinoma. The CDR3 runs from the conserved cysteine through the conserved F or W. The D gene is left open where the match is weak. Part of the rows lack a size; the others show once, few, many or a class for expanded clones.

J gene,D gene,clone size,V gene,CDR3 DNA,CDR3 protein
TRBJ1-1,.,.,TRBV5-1,TGCGCCAGCAGCTTGGCCCGGAACACTGAAGCTTTCTTT,CASSLARNTEAFF
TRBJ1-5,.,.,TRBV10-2,TGCGCCAGCAGCCTCCGGAATAATCAGCCCCAGCATTTT,CASSLRNNQPQHF
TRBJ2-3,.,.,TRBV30,TGTGCCTGGAGACGGAAGGGGTCCCTAGATACGCAGTATTTT,CAWRRKGSLDTQYF
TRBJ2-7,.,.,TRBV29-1,TGCAGCGTTGTCTGGGTTTACGAGCAGTACTTC,CSVVWVYEQYF
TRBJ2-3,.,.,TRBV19,TGTGCCAGTAGTATAGATCAAGATTCGGATACGCAGTATTTT,CASSIDQDSDTQYF
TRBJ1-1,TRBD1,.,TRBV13,TGTGCCAGCAGGACTCGGGGGACAGGGAACACTGAAGCTTTCTTT,CASRTRGTGNTEAFF
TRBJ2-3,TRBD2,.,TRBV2,TGTGCCAGCAGCCTAGCGGGGCGCACAGATACGCAGTATTTT,CASSLAGRTDTQYF
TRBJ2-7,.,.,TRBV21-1,TGTGCCAGCAGCCTAAAAGGCCACAGGAATTACGAGCAGTACTTC,CASSLKGHRNYEQYF
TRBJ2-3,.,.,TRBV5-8,TGTGCCAGCAGCCCCGGTGGAAGCAGCACAGATACGCAGTATTTT,CASSPGGSSTDTQYF
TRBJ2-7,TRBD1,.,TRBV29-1,TGCAGCGTTGAGCAGGGGGATCGGGGCTCCGAGCAGTACTTC,CSVEQGDRGSEQYF
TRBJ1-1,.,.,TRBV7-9,TGTGCCAGCAGCTTAGGACAGCGTGTCACTGAAGCTTTCTTT,CASSLGQRVTEAFF
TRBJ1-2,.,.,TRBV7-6,TGTGCCAGCAGCTTATTGGTAGGGGAGGGCTATGGCTACACCTTC,CASSLLVGEGYGYTF
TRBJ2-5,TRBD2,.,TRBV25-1,TGTGCCAGCAGTGTGGCTAGCGGGGGACAAGAGACCCAGTACTTC,CASSVASGGQETQYF
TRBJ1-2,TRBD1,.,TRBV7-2,TGTGCCAGCAGCCCCGGGACAGTCCATGGCTACACCTTC,CASSPGTVHGYTF
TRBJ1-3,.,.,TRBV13,TGTGCCAGCAGCTTGGGAGTAGGGTACTCTGGAAACACCATATATTTT,CASSLGVGYSGNTIYF
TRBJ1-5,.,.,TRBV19,TGTGCCAGTACTCCAGTGGGCCCGGGCAATCAGCCCCAGCATTTT,CASTPVGPGNQPQHF
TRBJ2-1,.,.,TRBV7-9,TGTGCCAGCAGCCTCACCGAAAATGAGCAGTTCTTC,CASSLTENEQFF
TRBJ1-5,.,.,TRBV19,TGTGCCAGTAGTCAGGGAGGCAATCAGCCCCAGCATTTT,CASSQGGNQPQHF
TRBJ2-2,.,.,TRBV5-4,TGTGCCAGCAAACAGGGACCGAACACCGGGGAGCTGTTTTTT,CASKQGPNTGELFF
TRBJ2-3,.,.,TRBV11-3,TGTGCCAGCAGCCCCAGCCGTAGCACAGATACGCAGTATTTT,CASSPSRSTDTQYF
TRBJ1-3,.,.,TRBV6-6,TGTGCCAGCAGTTCGGGGGGGGGTGTTGGAAACACCATATATTTT,CASSSGGGVGNTIYF
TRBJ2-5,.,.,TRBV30,TGTGCCTGGAGTTTGGGGTTCCAAGAGACCCAGTACTTC,CAWSLGFQETQYF
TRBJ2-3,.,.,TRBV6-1,TGTGCCAGCAGTAGGGCCCGCACAGATACGCAGTATTTT,CASSRARTDTQYF
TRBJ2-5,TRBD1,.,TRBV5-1,TGCGCCAGCAGCCCACGGACAGGGAGAGGATCGGAGACCCAGTACTTC,CASSPRTGRGSETQYF
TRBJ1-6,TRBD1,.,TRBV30,TGTGCCGGGGGACAGGGGAATTCACCCCTCCACTTT,CAGGQGNSPLHF
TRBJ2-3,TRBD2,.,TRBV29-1,TGCAGCGTTTACTCATCCGGGGGGAGCACAGATACGCAGTATTTT,CSVYSSGGSTDTQYF
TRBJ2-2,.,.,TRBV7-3,TGTGCCAGCAGCTTAAATGCGGCAGGGATAGACACCGGGGAGCTGTTTTTT,CASSLNAAGIDTGELFF
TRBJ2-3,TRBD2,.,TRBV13,TGTGCCAGCAGCTTAAGAGCGGGGGGACGCACAGATACGCAGTATTTT,CASSLRAGGRTDTQYF
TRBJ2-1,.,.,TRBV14,TGTGCCAGCAGCAGGGGGGAGGGACTCGAGCAGTTCTTC,CASSRGEGLEQFF
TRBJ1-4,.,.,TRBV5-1,TGCGCCAGCAGCCGAGAAACAGCAACTAATGAAAAACTGTTTTTT,CASSRETATNEKLFF
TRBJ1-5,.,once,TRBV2,TGTGCCAGCAGTGAAGCGATCCCCAGCGGCAATCAGCCCCAGCATTTT,CASSEAIPSGNQPQHF
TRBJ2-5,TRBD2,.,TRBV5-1,TGCGCCAGCAGCTTGGCCCTAGCGGGGGTTCCGGAGACCCAGTACTTC,CASSLALAGVPETQYF
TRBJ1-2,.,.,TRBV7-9,TGTGCCAGCAGCTTTGGAACCTACTATGGCTACACCTTC,CASSFGTYYGYTF
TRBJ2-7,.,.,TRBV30,TGTGCCTGGAGTGTCGGAGGGGTAGACGAGCAGTACTTC,CAWSVGGVDEQYF
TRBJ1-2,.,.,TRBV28,TGTGCCAGCAGTTTCATAGGCAGAGGCTACACCTTC,CASSFIGRGYTF
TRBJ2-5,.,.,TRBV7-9,TGTGCCAGCAGCTTAGGGACACTCATGGGAGAGACCCAGTACTTC,CASSLGTLMGETQYF
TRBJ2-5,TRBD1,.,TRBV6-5,TGTGCCAGCGGACCGGGACAGGGGGCCGCATACTTC,CASGPGQGAAYF
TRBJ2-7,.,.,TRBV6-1,TGTGCCAGCAGTGCCGCCTTCGGCTACGAGCAGTACTTC,CASSAAFGYEQYF
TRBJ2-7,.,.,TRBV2,TGTGCCAGCAGTGTGGGCAGCTCCTACGAGCAGTACTTC,CASSVGSSYEQYF
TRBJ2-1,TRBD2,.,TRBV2,TGTGCCAGCAACCCCAGAGGGGCTAGCGGGGGCAATGAGCAGTTCTTC,CASNPRGASGGNEQFF
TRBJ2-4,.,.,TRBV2,TGTGCCAGCAGTGGAGGGACTGGAAACATTCAGTACTTC,CASSGGTGNIQYF
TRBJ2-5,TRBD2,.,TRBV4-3,TGCGCCAGCAGCCAAGTTCCTAGCGGGGGAGGAGAGACCCAGTACTTC,CASSQVPSGGGETQYF